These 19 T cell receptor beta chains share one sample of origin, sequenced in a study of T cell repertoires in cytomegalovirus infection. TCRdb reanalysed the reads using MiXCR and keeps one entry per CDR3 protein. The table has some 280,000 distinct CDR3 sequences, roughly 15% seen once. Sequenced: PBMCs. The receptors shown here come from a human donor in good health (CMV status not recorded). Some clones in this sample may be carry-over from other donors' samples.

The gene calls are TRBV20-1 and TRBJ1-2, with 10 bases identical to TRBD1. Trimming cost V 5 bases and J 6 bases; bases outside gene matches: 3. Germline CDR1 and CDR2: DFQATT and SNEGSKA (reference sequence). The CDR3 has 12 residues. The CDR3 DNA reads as TGCAGTGCTCGGACAGGGGGTAATGGCTACACCTTC. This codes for CSARTGGNGYTF.

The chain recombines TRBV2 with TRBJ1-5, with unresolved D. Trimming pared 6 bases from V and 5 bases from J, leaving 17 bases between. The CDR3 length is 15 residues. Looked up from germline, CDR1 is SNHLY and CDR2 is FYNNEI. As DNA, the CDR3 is TGTGCCAGCAGCCAGGAGGGAGGCGGTTATCAGCCCCAGCATTTT. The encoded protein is CASSQEGGGYQPQHF.

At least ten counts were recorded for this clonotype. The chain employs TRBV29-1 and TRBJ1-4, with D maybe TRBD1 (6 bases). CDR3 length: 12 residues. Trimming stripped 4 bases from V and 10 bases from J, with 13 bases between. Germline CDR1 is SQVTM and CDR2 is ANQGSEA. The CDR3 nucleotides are TGCAGCGTTGTGGCACAACAGGGAAAACTGTTTTTT. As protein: CSVVAQQGKLFF. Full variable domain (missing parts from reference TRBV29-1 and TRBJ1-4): SAVISQKPSRDICQRGTSLTIQCQVDSQVTMMFWYRQQPGQSLTLIATANQGSEATYESGFVIDKFPISRPNLTFSTLTVSNMSPEDSSIYLCSVVAQQGKLFFGSGTQLSVL.

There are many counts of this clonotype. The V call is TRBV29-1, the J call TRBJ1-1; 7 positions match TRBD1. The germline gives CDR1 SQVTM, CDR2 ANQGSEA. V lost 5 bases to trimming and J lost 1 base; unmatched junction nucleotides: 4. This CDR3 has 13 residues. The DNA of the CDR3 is TGCAGCGTTACAGGGACAGAGAACACTGAAGCTTTCTTT. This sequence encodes CSVTGTENTEAFF.

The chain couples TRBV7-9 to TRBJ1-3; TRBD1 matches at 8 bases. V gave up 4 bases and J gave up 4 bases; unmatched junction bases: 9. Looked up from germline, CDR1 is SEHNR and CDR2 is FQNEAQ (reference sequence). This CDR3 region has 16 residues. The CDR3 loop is CASSSPRQGRGNTIYF. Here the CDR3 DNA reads TGTGCCAGCAGCTCCCCCCGACAGGGGAGAGGAAACACCATATATTTT.

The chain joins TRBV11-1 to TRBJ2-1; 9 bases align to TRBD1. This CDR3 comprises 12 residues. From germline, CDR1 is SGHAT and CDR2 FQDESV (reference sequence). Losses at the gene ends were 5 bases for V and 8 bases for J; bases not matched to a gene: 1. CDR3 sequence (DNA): TGTGCCAGCAGCCGGGACAGGGATGAGCAGTTCTTC. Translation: CASSRDRDEQFF.

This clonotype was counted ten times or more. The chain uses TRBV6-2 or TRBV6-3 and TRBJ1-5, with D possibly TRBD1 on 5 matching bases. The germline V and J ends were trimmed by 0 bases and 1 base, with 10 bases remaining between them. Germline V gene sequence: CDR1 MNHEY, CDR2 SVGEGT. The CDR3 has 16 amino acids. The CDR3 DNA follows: TGTGCCAGCAGTTACTCGAGGGGAGGCAGCAATCAGCCCCAGCATTTT. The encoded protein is CASSYSRGGSNQPQHF.

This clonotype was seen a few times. This chain's CDR3 is CASSRLAGSHEQYF. The CDR3 region has the DNA TGTGCCAGCAGCAGACTAGCGGGATCCCACGAGCAGTACTTC. This rearrangement joins TRBV9 to TRBJ2-7; TRBD2 matches 11 bases. Germline assignment: CDR1 SGDLS and CDR2 YYNGEE. J lost 5 bases, V lost 4 bases, and 5 bases had no gene match. The CDR3 runs 14 residues.

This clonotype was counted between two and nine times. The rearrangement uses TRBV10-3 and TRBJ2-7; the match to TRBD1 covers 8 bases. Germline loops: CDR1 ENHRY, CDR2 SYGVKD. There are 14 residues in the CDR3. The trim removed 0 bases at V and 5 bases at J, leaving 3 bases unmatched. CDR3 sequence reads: CAISESAGGHEQYF. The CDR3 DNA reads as TGTGCCATCAGTGAGTCCGCAGGGGGCCACGAGCAGTACTTC.

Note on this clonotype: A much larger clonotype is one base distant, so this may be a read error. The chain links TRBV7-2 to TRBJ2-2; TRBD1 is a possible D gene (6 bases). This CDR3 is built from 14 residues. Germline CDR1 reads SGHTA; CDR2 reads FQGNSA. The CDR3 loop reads CASSQKGGAGELYF. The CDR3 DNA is TGTGCCAGCAGCCAGAAAGGGGGTGCCGGGGAGCTGTATTTT.

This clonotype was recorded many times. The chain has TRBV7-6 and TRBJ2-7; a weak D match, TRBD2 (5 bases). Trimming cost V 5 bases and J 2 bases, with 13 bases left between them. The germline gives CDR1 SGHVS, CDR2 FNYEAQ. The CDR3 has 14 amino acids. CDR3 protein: CASSPAEGPYEQYF. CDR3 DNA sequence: TGTGCCAGCAGCCCGGCAGAGGGTCCCTACGAGCAGTACTTC.

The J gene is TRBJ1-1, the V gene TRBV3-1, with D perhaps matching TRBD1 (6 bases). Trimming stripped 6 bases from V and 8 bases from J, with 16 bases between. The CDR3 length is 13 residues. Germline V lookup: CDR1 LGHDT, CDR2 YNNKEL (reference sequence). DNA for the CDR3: TGTGCCAGCAGACTCGGACAGACCCGGGAAGCTTTCTTT. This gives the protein CASRLGQTREAFF.

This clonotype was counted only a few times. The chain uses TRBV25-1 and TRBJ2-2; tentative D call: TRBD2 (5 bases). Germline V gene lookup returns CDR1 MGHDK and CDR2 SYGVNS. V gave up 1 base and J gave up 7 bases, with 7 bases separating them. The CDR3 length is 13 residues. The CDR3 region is CASSEWGDGELFF. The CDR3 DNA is TGTGCCAGCAGTGAATGGGGAGACGGGGAGCTGTTTTTT. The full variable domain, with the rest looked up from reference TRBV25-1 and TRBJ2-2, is EADIYQTPRYLVIGTGKKITLECSQTMGHDKMYWYQQDPGMELHLIHYSYGVNSTEKGDLSSESTVSRIRTEHFPLTLESARPSHTSQYLCASSEWGDGELFFGEGSRLTVL.

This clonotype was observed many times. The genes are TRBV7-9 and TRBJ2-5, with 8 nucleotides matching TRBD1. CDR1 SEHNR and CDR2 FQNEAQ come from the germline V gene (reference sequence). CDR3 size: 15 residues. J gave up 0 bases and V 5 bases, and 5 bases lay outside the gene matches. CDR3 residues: CASSPTGEDQETQYF. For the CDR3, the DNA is TGTGCCAGCAGCCCGACAGGGGAAGACCAAGAGACCCAGTACTTC.

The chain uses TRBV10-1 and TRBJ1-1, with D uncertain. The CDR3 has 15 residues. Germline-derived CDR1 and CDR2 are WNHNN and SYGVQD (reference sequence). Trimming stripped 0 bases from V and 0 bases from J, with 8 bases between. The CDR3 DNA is TGCGCCAGCAGTGAGTCGACATTTATGAACACTGAAGCTTTCTTT. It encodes CASSESTFMNTEAFF.

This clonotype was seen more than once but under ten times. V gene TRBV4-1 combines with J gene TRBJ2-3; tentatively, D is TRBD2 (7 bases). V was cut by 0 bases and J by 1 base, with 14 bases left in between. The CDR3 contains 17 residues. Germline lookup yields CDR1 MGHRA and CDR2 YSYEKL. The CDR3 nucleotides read TGCGCCAGCAGCCAAGATCGGGCGGGGGCCGGCACAGATACGCAGTATTTT. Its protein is CASSQDRAGAGTDTQYF.

The CDR3 loop reads CASTIGAFNYGYTF. As DNA, the CDR3 is TGTGCCAGTACCATAGGGGCGTTTAACTATGGCTACACCTTC. The chain recombines TRBV19 with TRBJ1-2, with TRBD1 as a possible D gene (5 bases). Germline V gene lookup returns CDR1 LNHDA and CDR2 SQIVND (reference sequence). V shed 7 bases and J shed 1 base, with 13 bases lying between them. The CDR3 loop spans 14 amino acids.

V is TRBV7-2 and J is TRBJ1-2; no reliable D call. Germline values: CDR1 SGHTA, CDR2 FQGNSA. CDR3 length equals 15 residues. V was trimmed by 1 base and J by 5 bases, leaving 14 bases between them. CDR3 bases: TGTGCCAGCAGCTTAGAAGGCCCCGTTAGTTATGGCTACACCTTC. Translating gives CASSLEGPVSYGYTF.

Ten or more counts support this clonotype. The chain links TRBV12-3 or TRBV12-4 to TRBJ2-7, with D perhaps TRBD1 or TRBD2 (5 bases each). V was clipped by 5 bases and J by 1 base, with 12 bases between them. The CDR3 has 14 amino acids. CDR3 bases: TGTGCCAGCAGTCGGGGCGGCAGTTCCTACGAGCAGTACTTC. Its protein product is CASSRGGSSYEQYF.